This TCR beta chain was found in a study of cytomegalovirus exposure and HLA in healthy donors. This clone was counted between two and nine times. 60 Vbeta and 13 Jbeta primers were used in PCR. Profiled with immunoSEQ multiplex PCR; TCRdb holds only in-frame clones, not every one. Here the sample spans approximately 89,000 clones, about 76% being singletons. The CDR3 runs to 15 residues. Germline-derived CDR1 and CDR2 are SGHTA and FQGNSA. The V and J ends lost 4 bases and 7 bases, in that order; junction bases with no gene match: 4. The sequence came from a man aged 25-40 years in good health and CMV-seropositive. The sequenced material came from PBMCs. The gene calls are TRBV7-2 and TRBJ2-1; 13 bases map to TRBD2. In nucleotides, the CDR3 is TGTGCCAGCAGCTCCCCGGGACTAGCGGGGAATGAGCAGTTCTTC. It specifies CASSSPGLAGNEQFF. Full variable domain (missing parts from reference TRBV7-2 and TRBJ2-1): GAGVSQSPSNKVTEKGKDVELRCDPISGHTALYWYRQSLGQGLEFLIYFQGNSAPDKSGLPSDRFSAERTGGSVSTLTIQRTQQEDSAVYLCASSSPGLAGNEQFFGPGTRLTVL.